A single sample is the source of the 27 T cell receptor beta chains below, sequenced in a study of T cell repertoires in cytomegalovirus infection. One entry per CDR3 protein results from TCRdb running MiXCR on the reads. The table lists roughly 250,000 distinct CDR3 sequences, over 9% of them singletons. Sequencing input: PBMCs. The receptor set was obtained from a human donor in good health (CMV status not recorded). Some clones in this sample may be carry-over from other donors' samples.

The sample holds a few counts of this clonotype. This chain uses TRBV29-1 with TRBJ1-2; 10 bases map to TRBD1. The CDR3 runs to 13 residues. Germline CDR1 and CDR2: SQVTM and ANQGSEA. J was trimmed by 7 bases and V by 7 bases; bases with no gene match: 9. The CDR3 nucleotides read TGCAGCGCTTCGACAGGGGGCCAGTTTGGCTACACCTTC. Translating it yields CSASTGGQFGYTF. Filled out from reference TRBV29-1 and TRBJ1-2, the complete variable domain reads SAVISQKPSRDICQRGTSLTIQCQVDSQVTMMFWYRQQPGQSLTLIATANQGSEATYESGFVIDKFPISRPNLTFSTLTVSNMSPEDSSIYLCSASTGGQFGYTFGSGTRLTVV.

The chain links TRBV6-5 to TRBJ2-3; unclear D gene. The CDR3 contains 12 residues. Germline-derived CDR1 and CDR2 are MNHEY and SVGAGI. V lost 4 bases, J lost 7 bases, and 9 bases lay in between. The CDR3 is CASSSPPNTQYF. For the CDR3, the DNA is TGTGCCAGCAGTTCCCCTCCAAATACGCAGTATTTT.

This clonotype was recorded many times. The chain is built from TRBV28 and TRBJ2-5; 8 bases line up with TRBD1. The CDR3 loop spans 20 amino acids. Per the germline V gene, CDR1 is MDHEN and CDR2 is SYDVKM. Trimming at V came to 5 bases and at J to 5 bases, leaving 25 bases not matched to a gene. This chain's CDR3 is CASSTLYSGQEVGPRETQYF. CDR3 DNA sequence: TGTGCCAGCAGTACTCTCTATTCGGGACAGGAGGTTGGCCCACGGGAGACCCAGTACTTC. Based on the CDR3 plus reference TRBV28 and TRBJ2-5, the full variable domain is DVKVTQSSRYLVKRTGEKVFLECVQDMDHENMFWYRQDPGLGLRLIYFSYDVKMKEKGDIPEGYSVSREKKERFSLILESASTNQTSMYLCASSTLYSGQEVGPRETQYFGPGTRLLVL.

This clonotype was observed many times. The chain couples TRBV6-5 to TRBJ2-2, with 11 bases that match TRBD1. Looked up from germline, CDR1 is MNHEY and CDR2 is SVGAGI. The CDR3 covers 16 residues. Trimming took 2 bases from V and 7 from J; bases not matched to a gene: 6. The CDR3 bases are TGTGCCAGCAGTTACGTCGGACAGGGGGCGTACGGGGAGCTGTTTTTT. Translating it yields CASSYVGQGAYGELFF.

The rearrangement joins TRBV7-2 to TRBJ1-5; no firm D call. The V end lost 5 bases, the J end lost 5 bases, and 10 bases lay between the germline ends. Germline V CDR1 and CDR2: SGHTA, FQGNSA. The CDR3 totals 13 residues. CDR3 nucleotides: TGTGCCAGCAGCCGTGAGGGTCATCAGCCCCAGCATTTT. Translation gives CASSREGHQPQHF.

As regards this clonotype: This clone may be a read error of a much larger clone one base away. The rearrangement links TRBV7-8 to TRBJ2-7; D remains unclear. The CDR3 is made up of 14 amino acids. CDR1 is SGHVS, CDR2 FQNEAQ, per germline. CDR3 bases: TGTGCCAGCAGCTTAGGTCATAAGCAGTACGCGCAGTACTTC. This translates into CASSLGHKQYAQYF.

The table lists this clonotype with many counts. The CDR3 reads CASSPDTYNEQFF. The CDR3, as DNA: TGCGCCAGCAGTCCAGACACGTACAATGAGCAGTTCTTC. The rearrangement links TRBV23-1 to TRBJ2-1; D remains ambiguous. TRBV23-1 is identified as an open reading frame with a role that is uncertain. The ends were cut back, 4 bases at V and 4 bases at J, with 8 bases in the middle. There are 13 residues in the CDR3.

This clonotype was recorded at least ten times. The chain uses TRBV7-2 and TRBJ2-1, with 11 bases identical to TRBD1. J was trimmed by 7 bases and V by 1 base; bases with no gene match: 0. There are 14 residues in the CDR3. The germline gives CDR1 SGHTA, CDR2 FQGNSA. DNA for the CDR3: TGTGCCAGCAGCTTAGGGGACAGGGGGAATGAGCAGTTCTTC. This encodes CASSLGDRGNEQFF.

This clonotype was counted between two and nine times. The rearrangement joins TRBV19 to TRBJ1-3, with no clear D. Germline CDR1 and CDR2: LNHDA and SQIVND (reference sequence). The CDR3 has 17 amino acids. V gave up 7 bases and J gave up 0 bases, with 19 bases separating them. CDR3 sequence reads: CASILTALKSSGNTIYF. Here the CDR3 DNA reads TGTGCCAGTATCCTAACGGCACTGAAAAGCTCTGGAAACACCATATATTTT.

In this sample, this clonotype turned up many times. The chain joins TRBV7-3 to TRBJ2-5; 9 bases match TRBD2. J was trimmed by 5 bases and V by 0 bases; bases with no gene match: 4. Germline V gives CDR1 SGHTA, CDR2 FQGTGA. The CDR3 is made up of 15 amino acids. CDR3 coding DNA: TGTGCCAGCAGCTTAACAGCGGGAGGACTTGAGACCCAGTACTTC. This gives the protein CASSLTAGGLETQYF.

This clonotype appeared many times. The rearrangement joins TRBV7-7 to TRBJ1-1; D gene unclear. Looked up from germline, CDR1 is SSHAT and CDR2 is FNYEAQ (reference sequence). V was pared by 4 bases and J by 2 bases, with 8 bases between. The CDR3 runs to 13 residues. The CDR3, as DNA: TGTGCCAGCAGCTCCCAGGTAAACACTGAAGCTTTCTTT. Translation: CASSSQVNTEAFF.

This clonotype appeared a few times. CDR3 coding DNA: TGTGCCAGCAGTTTTCGACTAGCGGGAGTCAATGAGCAGTTCTTC. It specifies CASSFRLAGVNEQFF. The rearrangement uses TRBV7-3 and TRBJ2-1; 12 bases fit TRBD2. Looked up from germline, CDR1 is SGHTA and CDR2 is FQGTGA. CDR3 size: 15 residues. V gave up 6 bases and J gave up 6 bases; unmatched junction bases: 6.

This clonotype has a count of ten or more. V is TRBV12-3 or TRBV12-4 and J is TRBJ1-3; D remains ambiguous. The CDR3 length is 14 residues. The V gene lost 6 bases and the J gene lost 2 bases, with 11 bases spanning the gap. The CDR3 protein is CASRPEVTGNTIYF. DNA for the CDR3: TGTGCCAGCAGGCCCGAGGTCACTGGAAACACCATATATTTT.

The V call is TRBV6-1, the J call TRBJ1-6; the match to TRBD1 covers 7 bases. The germline V gene has CDR1 MNHNS and CDR2 SASEGT. The trim removed 6 bases at V and 9 bases at J, leaving 5 bases unmatched. The CDR3 contains 13 residues. The CDR3 region has the DNA TGTGCCAGCAGCGACAGGGACGGTTCACCCCTCCACTTT. Residues: CASSDRDGSPLHF.

In its sample, this clonotype was seen a few times. This chain links TRBV7-8 with TRBJ2-7; possibly TRBD1 for D (6 bases). Germline CDR1 SGHVS, CDR2 FQNEAQ. V was clipped by 3 bases and J by 6 bases, with 21 bases between them. There are 16 residues in the CDR3. CDR3 amino acids: CASSFALGHLDSEQYF. CDR3 DNA sequence: TGTGCCAGCAGCTTCGCCCTGGGACATCTGGATTCCGAGCAGTACTTC.

This clonotype was recorded at least ten times. The J gene is TRBJ1-2, the V gene TRBV11-3; no definite D call. The V and J ends lost 6 bases and 3 bases respectively, with 17 bases between them. The CDR3 sequence is 15 residues long. Germline V CDR1 and CDR2: SGHNT, YENEEA. CDR3 nucleotide sequence: TGTGCCAGCAGTCCCCATGGGCCAGGAGACTATGGCTACACCTTC. It encodes CASSPHGPGDYGYTF.

V and J are TRBV14 and TRBJ2-5; D perhaps matches TRBD1 (5 bases). The germline V gene encodes CDR1 SGHDN and CDR2 FVKESK. This CDR3 has 14 amino acids. Deletions cut 5 bases from V and 5 bases from J, with 15 bases between. The CDR3 DNA is TGTGCCAGCAGCAAGGGGAACACCCCGGAGACCCAGTACTTC. Translation gives CASSKGNTPETQYF. Supplemented by reference TRBV14 and TRBJ2-5, the full variable domain reads EAGVTQFPSHSVIEKGQTVTLRCDPISGHDNLYWYRRVMGKEIKFLLHFVKESKQDESGMPNNRFLAERTGGTYSTLKVQPAELEDSGVYFCASSKGNTPETQYFGPGTRLLVL.

V is TRBV11-2 and J is TRBJ2-2; weak D call: TRBD1 (5 bases). V was pared by 0 bases and J by 6 bases, with 11 bases between. The germline gives CDR1 SGHAT, CDR2 FQNNGV. The CDR3 loop spans 15 amino acids. CDR3 in DNA: TGTGCCAGCAGCTTAGATCCCGCAGGGCCCGGGGAGCTGTTTTTT. Its translation is CASSLDPAGPGELFF.

This clonotype was detected many times. This CDR3 is CASSGQGDHEQYF. Written as DNA, the CDR3 is TGTGCCAGTAGTGGGCAGGGTGACCACGAGCAGTACTTC. The chain carries TRBV19 and TRBJ2-7; TRBD1 is a possible D gene (5 bases). Deletions cut 5 bases from V and 5 bases from J, with 13 bases between. In germline, CDR1 is LNHDA, CDR2 SQIVND (reference sequence). The CDR3 consists of 13 residues.

This clonotype was seen repeatedly, ten times or more. V and J are TRBV2 and TRBJ2-5; TRBD1 might be the D (6 bases). V was shortened by 5 bases and J by 2 bases, with 12 bases between the two germline ends. The CDR3 totals 14 residues. CDR1 is SNHLY and CDR2 is FYNNEI in the germline V gene. The CDR3 region has the DNA TGTGCCAGCAGTACGGGACACACGCAAGAGACCCAGTACTTC. This sequence encodes CASSTGHTQETQYF.

The CDR3 protein is CASSLRRNEPKNIQYF. The CDR3 DNA reads as TGTGCCAGCAGTCTGCGACGGAACGAGCCAAAAAACATTCAGTACTTC. The chain is built from TRBV28 and TRBJ2-4; D gene unclear. Germline V CDR1 and CDR2: MDHEN, SYDVKM. The CDR3 loop spans 16 amino acids. The V end was cut by 5 bases, the J end by 4 bases, with 18 bases between.

This clonotype was counted at least ten times. This chain links TRBV4-3 with TRBJ2-7; the match to TRBD1 covers 8 bases. The CDR3 sequence is 15 residues long. Germline V gives CDR1 LGHNA, CDR2 YSLEER. The ends lost 0 bases at V and 5 bases at J; junction bases unmatched: 6. The CDR3 protein is CASSQDRIRGHEQYF. CDR3 DNA sequence: TGCGCCAGCAGCCAAGATCGAATCAGGGGGCACGAGCAGTACTTC.

The chain combines TRBV7-2 with TRBJ1-1; D is undetermined. The CDR3 runs to 12 residues. Germline V gene data show CDR1 as SGHTA and CDR2 as FQGNSA. V was shortened by 5 bases and J by 8 bases, with 12 bases between the two germline ends. CDR3: CASSPDIGEAFF. CDR3 sequence (DNA): TGTGCCAGCAGCCCAGACATAGGGGAAGCTTTCTTT.

This rearrangement joins TRBV20-1 to TRBJ2-1; no definite D call. CDR1 and CDR2 (germline): DFQATT, SNEGSKA (reference sequence). This CDR3 has 13 residues. Between the trimmed V and J ends, which lost 5 bases and 6 bases, there was a span of 14 bases. The CDR3 DNA follows: TGCAGTGCTGAAGAACTTAGGGTCAATGAGCAGTTCTTC. This encodes CSAEELRVNEQFF.

The J gene is TRBJ2-5, the V gene TRBV20-1, with 11 bases matching TRBD2. The germline V gene has CDR1 DFQATT and CDR2 SNEGSKA (reference sequence). V trimming: 6 bases; J trimming: 2 bases; junction bases outside the gene matches: 5. CDR3 size: 14 residues. The CDR3 nucleotides read TGCAGTGCCCCGGTAGCGGGGGGGCAAGAGACCCAGTACTTC. It yields the protein CSAPVAGGQETQYF.

This clonotype was seen ten or more times. The rearrangement joins TRBV7-3 to TRBJ1-1; tentatively, D is TRBD1 (6 bases). The V end was cut by 2 bases, the J end by 4 bases, with 20 bases between. This CDR3 is built from 17 residues. Germline V gene data show CDR1 as SGHTA and CDR2 as FQGTGA. The CDR3, as DNA: TGTGCCAGCAGCTTACGGGGCGGGGGGCACATATTCACTGAAGCTTTCTTT. As protein: CASSLRGGGHIFTEAFF.

Comment on this clonotype: Without the conserved terminal phenylalanine or tryptophan, this CDR3 likely stems from a read error. V is TRBV2 and J is TRBJ2-1, with TRBD2 identical over 10 bases. The CDR3 sequence is 18 residues long. The V and J ends lost 5 bases and 4 bases, in that order; junction bases with no gene match: 14. The germline V gene encodes CDR1 SNHLY and CDR2 FYNNEI. The CDR3 DNA is TGTGCCAGCAGTCCGAGGGAAAGCGGGAGGGCCTCGTACAATGAGCAGTTCTCC. Amino acid sequence: CASSPRESGRASYNEQFS.